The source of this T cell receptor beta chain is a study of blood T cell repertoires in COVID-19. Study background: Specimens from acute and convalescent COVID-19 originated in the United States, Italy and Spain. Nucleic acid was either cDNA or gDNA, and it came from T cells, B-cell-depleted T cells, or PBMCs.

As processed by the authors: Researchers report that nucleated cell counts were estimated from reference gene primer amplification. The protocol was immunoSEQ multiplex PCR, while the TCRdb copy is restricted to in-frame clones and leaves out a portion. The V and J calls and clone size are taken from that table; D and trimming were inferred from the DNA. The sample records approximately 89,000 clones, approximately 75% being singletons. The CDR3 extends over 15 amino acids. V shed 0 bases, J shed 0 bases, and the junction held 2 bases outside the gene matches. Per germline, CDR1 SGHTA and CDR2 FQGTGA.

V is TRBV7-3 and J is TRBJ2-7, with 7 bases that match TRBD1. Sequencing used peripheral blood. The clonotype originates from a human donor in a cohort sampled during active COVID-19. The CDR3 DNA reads TGTGCCAGCAGCTTAACGAGGGACAGCTCCTACGAGCAGTACTTC. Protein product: CASSLTRDSSYEQYF.